One sample yielded the 24 T cell receptor beta chains listed below, sequenced in a study of T cell responses to AZD1222 COVID-19 vaccine. Using immunoSEQ multiplex PCR, the repertoire was profiled, and TCRdb retains in-frame clones only, with some absent. This repertoire shows about 110,000 clones, about 94% found once; its top ten account for about 3.1%. The sequenced sample was peripheral blood, obtained 28 days after the second AZD1222 dose. Receptors were obtained from an adult who received the AZD1222 COVID-19 vaccine.

The V and J genes are TRBV27 and TRBJ1-6; D remains unclear. Trimming cost V 2 bases and J 0 bases, with 8 bases left between them. This CDR3 spans 16 amino acids. CDR1 and CDR2 from the germline V gene are MNHEY and SMNVEV (reference sequence). CDR3 protein: CASSLQGVSYNSPLHF. Here the CDR3 DNA reads TGTGCCAGCAGTTTACAAGGTGTCTCCTATAATTCACCCCTCCACTTT.

This rearrangement joins TRBV6-1 to TRBJ1-2; D remains ambiguous. The CDR3 runs 13 residues. Trimming removed 3 bases from V and 7 bases from J, with 12 bases in between. Germline V gene lookup returns CDR1 MNHNS and CDR2 SASEGT. CDR3 sequence: CASSDLGVGGYTF. CDR3 in DNA: TGTGCCAGCAGTGACCTCGGGGTAGGTGGCTACACCTTC.

V is TRBV10-3 and J is TRBJ1-1; 12 bases are a match to TRBD1. Trimming cost V 4 bases and J 6 bases; bases outside gene matches: 6. This CDR3 is built from 15 residues. Germline V lookup: CDR1 ENHRY, CDR2 SYGVKD. The CDR3 DNA reads TGTGCCATCAGTGTTCCGGGACAGGGGGCCCCTGAAGCTTTCTTT. Its translation: CAISVPGQGAPEAFF.

The V and J genes are TRBV5-1 and TRBJ1-2, with D unresolved. V was trimmed by 0 bases and J by 0 bases, leaving 6 bases between them. The V gene's germline CDR1 is SGHRS and CDR2 YFSETQ. The CDR3 loop spans 14 amino acids. The CDR3 DNA follows: TGCGCCAGCAGCTTGGAACCAGCTAACTATGGCTACACCTTC. Translating it yields CASSLEPANYGYTF. The variable domain in full, completed from reference TRBV5-1 and TRBJ1-2, reads KAGVTQTPRYLIKTRGQQVTLSCSPISGHRSVSWYQQTPGQGLQFLFEYFSETQRNKGNFPGRFSGRQFSNSRSEMNVSTLELGDSALYLCASSLEPANYGYTFGSGTRLTVV.

CDR3 amino acids: CASSVVSTATTQYF. The DNA for the CDR3 is TGTGCCAGCAGCGTAGTGAGTACAGCCACTACGCAGTATTTT. The J gene is TRBJ2-3, the V gene TRBV9; D is uncertain. The CDR3 is made up of 14 amino acids. CDR1 and CDR2 (germline): SGDLS, YYNGEE. V dropped 0 bases and J dropped 8 bases, with 13 bases sitting between them. The full variable domain, its missing parts supplied by reference TRBV9 and TRBJ2-3, is DSGVTQTPKHLITATGQRVTLRCSPRSGDLSVYWYQQSLDQGLQFLIQYYNGEERAKGNILERFSAQQFPDLHSELNLSSLELGDSALYFCASSVVSTATTQYFGPGTRLTVL.

The genes are TRBV11-2 and TRBJ1-1; 7 positions agree with TRBD1. The ends lost 7 bases at V and 5 bases at J; junction bases unmatched: 10. This CDR3 is 14 amino acids long. The germline CDR1 and CDR2 sequences are SGHAT and FQNNGV. The CDR3 DNA sequence: TGTGCCAGCAACCCCATGACAGGGAGGACTGAAGCTTTCTTT. Protein sequence: CASNPMTGRTEAFF.

This clone has more than one count but fewer than ten. The V and J genes are TRBV7-8 and TRBJ1-5; no clear D gene. V lost 5 bases and J 4 bases, leaving 9 bases between the germline ends. The germline CDR1 and CDR2 sequences are SGHVS and FQNEAQ. The CDR3 extends over 13 amino acids. The CDR3 here is CASSRLENQPQHF. DNA for the CDR3: TGTGCCAGCAGCCGCCTTGAGAATCAGCCCCAGCATTTT.

The chain has TRBV7-9 and TRBJ1-1, with TRBD1 matching 9 bases. Trimming removed 5 bases from V and 3 bases from J; junction bases left unmatched: 13. Germline-derived CDR1 and CDR2 are SEHNR and FQNEAQ (reference sequence). The CDR3 totals 17 residues. The CDR3 spells CASSPKETGGLDTEAFF. The CDR3 DNA is TGTGCCAGCAGCCCTAAGGAGACAGGGGGTTTGGACACTGAAGCTTTCTTT. Filled out from reference TRBV7-9 and TRBJ1-1, the complete variable domain reads DTGVSQNPRHKITKRGQNVTFRCDPISEHNRLYWYRQTLGQGPEFLTYFQNEAQLEKSRLLSDRFSAERPKGSFSTLEIQRTEQGDSAMYLCASSPKETGGLDTEAFFGQGTRLTVV.

V is TRBV3-1 (or the pseudogene TRBV3-2) and J is TRBJ2-6; possibly TRBD1 for D (5 bases). This CDR3 has 15 residues. The V end lost 0 bases, the J end lost 2 bases, and 5 bases lay between the germline ends. Germline V gene lookup returns CDR1 LGHDT and CDR2 YNNKEL (reference sequence). CDR3 protein: CASSQEGAGANVLTF. The CDR3 region has the DNA TGTGCCAGCAGCCAAGAAGGGGCTGGGGCCAACGTCCTGACTTTC.

The V call is TRBV19, the J call TRBJ1-1, with D unresolved. V was shortened by 2 bases and J by 1 base, with 5 bases between the two germline ends. The CDR3 length is 13 residues. Germline CDR1 and CDR2: LNHDA and SQIVND (reference sequence). CDR3 in DNA: TGTGCCAGTAGTATACAGCCGAACACTGAAGCTTTCTTT. As protein: CASSIQPNTEAFF.

This chain links TRBV25-1 with TRBJ1-1; maybe TRBD1 (6 bases). In germline, CDR1 is MGHDK, CDR2 SYGVNS. This CDR3 is 16 amino acids long. V gave up 5 bases and J gave up 0 bases, with 16 bases separating them. The DNA for the CDR3 is TGTGCCAGCAGTAACCATGGACAGATTATGAACACTGAAGCTTTCTTT. Amino acid sequence: CASSNHGQIMNTEAFF.

The chain couples TRBV13 to TRBJ2-1; 7 bases fit TRBD1. Unmatched junction bases numbered 14, after V lost 5 bases and J lost 7 bases. The CDR3 covers 16 residues. The germline gives CDR1 PRHDT, CDR2 FYEKMQ (reference sequence). The CDR3 region has the DNA TGTGCCAGCAGCCCCAACAGGGGACCCAAAGTAAATGAGCAGTTCTTC. The encoded protein is CASSPNRGPKVNEQFF.

The rearrangement uses TRBV15 and TRBJ2-1, with 7 bases fitting TRBD1. There are 13 residues in the CDR3. Germline trimming cut 3 bases from V and 5 bases from J; bases unmatched to any gene: 1. CDR1 LNHNV and CDR2 YYDKDF come from the germline V gene (reference sequence). The CDR3 is CATSSGTDNEQFF. The CDR3 DNA reads TGTGCCACCAGCAGCGGGACAGACAATGAGCAGTTCTTC.

The rearrangement joins TRBV27 to TRBJ1-5, with 8 bases matching TRBD1. V shed 6 bases and J 4 bases; nucleotides not matched to a gene: 11. The CDR3 runs to 16 residues. The germline V gene has CDR1 MNHEY and CDR2 SMNVEV (reference sequence). The CDR3 bases are TGTGCCAGCAGACGTCAAGACAGGGGAGGGAATCAGCCCCAGCATTTT. Its translation is CASRRQDRGGNQPQHF.

This chain joins TRBV3-1 (or the pseudogene TRBV3-2) and TRBJ2-7; tentatively, D is TRBD1 (6 bases). The germline V and J ends were trimmed by 1 base and 6 bases, with 16 bases remaining between them. Germline loops: CDR1 LGHDT, CDR2 YNNKEL (reference sequence). The CDR3 is 15 amino acids. CDR3 loop: CASSQAGRTGREQYF. CDR3 DNA: TGTGCCAGCAGCCAAGCGGGACGTACAGGGCGCGAGCAGTACTTC.

The J gene is TRBJ1-5, the V gene TRBV19; D not certain. This CDR3 region has 14 residues. V was shortened by 3 bases and J by 0 bases, with 6 bases between the two germline ends. The germline V gene encodes CDR1 LNHDA and CDR2 SQIVND (reference sequence). The CDR3 nucleotides read TGTGCCAGTAGTATGGGCAATAGCAATCAGCCCCAGCATTTT. Translating it yields CASSMGNSNQPQHF. Full variable domain (rest looked up from reference TRBV19 and TRBJ1-5): DGGITQSPKYLFRKEGQNVTLSCEQNLNHDAMYWYRQDPGQGLRLIYYSQIVNDFQKGDIAEGYSVSREKKESFPLTVTSAQKNPTAFYLCASSMGNSNQPQHFGDGTRLSIL.

The chain links TRBV10-1 to TRBJ1-1, with D hard to call. The germline gives CDR1 WNHNN, CDR2 SYGVQD (reference sequence). The CDR3 is 15 residues long. Trimming pared 2 bases from V and 0 bases from J, leaving 10 bases between. The chain's CDR3 is CASSEHSNMNTEAFF. As DNA, the CDR3 is TGCGCCAGCAGTGAGCATAGCAACATGAACACTGAAGCTTTCTTT.

The CDR3 DNA is TGTGCCAGCAGCCTCTTCGGGGCCCCTGGGTATTTT. Translation gives CASSLFGAPGYF. The chain is built from TRBV11-1 and TRBJ2-3; D assignment may be TRBD1 or TRBD2 (5 bases each). Germline lookup yields CDR1 SGHAT and CDR2 FQDESV (reference sequence). The V end lost 5 bases, the J end lost 14 bases, and 17 bases lay between the germline ends. There are 12 residues in the CDR3.

V gene TRBV7-2 combines with J gene TRBJ1-3, with D possibly matching TRBD1 (5 bases). V was shortened by 4 bases and J by 2 bases, with 15 bases between the two germline ends. Germline V gives CDR1 SGHTA, CDR2 FQGNSA. The CDR3 spans 16 residues. CDR3 bases: TGTGCCAGCAGCTCCGGCAGGGTGAGGGCTGGAAACACCATATATTTT. This codes for CASSSGRVRAGNTIYF.

The chain is built from TRBV27 and TRBJ1-2; D unresolved. From germline, CDR1 is MNHEY and CDR2 SMNVEV (reference sequence). This CDR3 has 14 residues. Trimming left V 3 bases short and J 1 base short, with 9 bases between. Written as DNA, the CDR3 is TGTGCCAGCAGTTTTGACTCGTTTAACTATGGCTACACCTTC. As protein: CASSFDSFNYGYTF.

A note on this clone: A read error may be the cause here, since a much bigger clone is one base away. The chain carries TRBV4-2 and TRBJ2-3; the match to TRBD2 covers 11 bases. This CDR3 has 15 amino acids. Germline assignment: CDR1 LGHNA and CDR2 YNFKEQ. The ends lost 5 bases at V and 1 base at J; junction bases unmatched: 2. CDR3 sequence (DNA): TGTGCCAGCAGCGTGACTAGCGGGGGCACAGATACGCAGTATTTT. It encodes CASSVTSGGTDTQYF.

This clone was seen only once. The chain uses TRBV19 and TRBJ1-5; 9 nucleotides align to TRBD1. The CDR3 totals 15 residues. V was pared by 7 bases and J by 2 bases, with 6 bases of the junction left unmatched. Germline assignment: CDR1 LNHDA and CDR2 SQIVND (reference sequence). The CDR3 sequence: CASNPQGAGNQPQHF. CDR3 nucleotide sequence: TGTGCCAGTAACCCACAGGGGGCCGGCAATCAGCCCCAGCATTTT.

The rearrangement uses TRBV5-1 and TRBJ2-7; 12 positions match TRBD1. V dropped 5 bases and J dropped 4; count of bases not matched to a gene: 4. Germline-derived CDR1 and CDR2 are SGHRS and YFSETQ. The CDR3 consists of 14 residues. The CDR3 loop is CASRKGQGAYEQYF. DNA for the CDR3: TGCGCCAGCAGGAAGGGACAGGGGGCTTACGAGCAGTACTTC. Complete variable domain (other parts from reference TRBV5-1 and TRBJ2-7): KAGVTQTPRYLIKTRGQQVTLSCSPISGHRSVSWYQQTPGQGLQFLFEYFSETQRNKGNFPGRFSGRQFSNSRSEMNVSTLELGDSALYLCASRKGQGAYEQYFGPGTRLTVT.

The V gene is TRBV6-5, the J gene TRBJ2-7; 8 bases are shared with TRBD1. From germline, CDR1 is MNHEY and CDR2 SVGAGI. V shed 6 bases, J shed 4 bases, and the junction held 8 bases outside the gene matches. This CDR3 has 14 amino acids. This chain's CDR3 is CASSAGGRGYEQYF. CDR3 coding DNA: TGTGCCAGCAGCGCAGGGGGCAGGGGGTACGAGCAGTACTTC.